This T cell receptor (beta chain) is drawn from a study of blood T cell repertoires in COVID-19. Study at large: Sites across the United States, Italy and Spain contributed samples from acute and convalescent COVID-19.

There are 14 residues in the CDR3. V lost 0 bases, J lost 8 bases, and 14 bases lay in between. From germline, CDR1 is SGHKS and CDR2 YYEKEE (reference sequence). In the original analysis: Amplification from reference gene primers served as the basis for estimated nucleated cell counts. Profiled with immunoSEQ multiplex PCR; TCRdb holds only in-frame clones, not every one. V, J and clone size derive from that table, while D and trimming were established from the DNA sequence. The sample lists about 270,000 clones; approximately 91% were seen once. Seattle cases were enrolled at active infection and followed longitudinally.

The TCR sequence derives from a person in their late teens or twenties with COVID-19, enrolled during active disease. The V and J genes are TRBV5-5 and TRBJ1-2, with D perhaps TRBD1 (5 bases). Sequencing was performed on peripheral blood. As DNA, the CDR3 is TGTGCCAGCAGCTTGGTCCCGGGGGGAGGCGGCTACACCTTC. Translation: CASSLVPGGGGYTF.